A single sample gave rise to the 23 T cell receptor beta chains below, sequenced in a study of human T cells and chemical hapten exposure. The time point is: patch test 3, about 24 weeks after DPC sensitization. Indicated treatment: therapeutic diphenylcyclopropenone sensitization with weekly scalp DPC. TCRdb re-called the RACE reads through MiXCR, storing one row per CDR3 protein. This sample has about 190,000 distinct CDR3 sequences, with 20% to 25% found just once. The input for sequencing was whole blood, taken in connection with sensitization to the hapten diphenylcyclopropenone (DPC). Receptor source: a woman aged 40 to 50 with alopecia areata. Some clones in this sample may be carry-over from other donors' samples.

This clonotype was counted at least ten times. The CDR3 loop reads CASSLGSQETQYF. In DNA form, the CDR3 reads TGTGCCAGCAGTTTGGGCAGCCAAGAGACCCAGTACTTC. The chain is built from TRBV7-3 and TRBJ2-5, with unresolved D. Trimming took 6 bases from V and 1 from J, leaving 9 bases between them. Germline V CDR1 and CDR2: SGHTA, FQGTGA. There are 13 residues in the CDR3.

This chain joins TRBV27 and TRBJ2-3; TRBD2 matches 7 bases. The CDR3 is made up of 17 amino acids. The trim removed 5 bases at V and 1 base at J, leaving 12 bases unmatched. In germline, CDR1 is MNHEY, CDR2 SMNVEV (reference sequence). Here the CDR3 DNA reads TGTGCCAGCAGTACTAGACTAGCCCACACGCGCACAGATACGCAGTATTTT. Protein sequence: CASSTRLAHTRTDTQYF.

The gene calls are TRBV5-5 and TRBJ2-7; 10 bases are a match to TRBD2. Germline CDR1 is SGHKS and CDR2 is YYEKEE (reference sequence). This CDR3 has 16 residues. Germline trimming cut 4 bases from V and 4 bases from J; bases unmatched to any gene: 11. The DNA of the CDR3 is TGTGCCAGCAGCCCCACCTGGGCTAGCGGGAGTTACGAGCAGTACTTC. Encoded protein: CASSPTWASGSYEQYF.

Concerning this clonotype: An end of the junction differs from the germline gene, which may be a read error. The chain uses TRBV12-3 or TRBV12-4 and TRBJ1-4; a weak D match, TRBD1 (5 bases). The CDR3 loop spans 14 amino acids. CDR3 in DNA: TGTGCCAGCAGCGCCGGGACGGACAATGAAAAGCTGTTTTTT. The encoded protein is CASSAGTDNEKLFF.

A few counts support this clonotype. The chain has TRBV29-1 and TRBJ2-3, with 10 bases matching TRBD2. V shed 6 bases, J shed 4 bases, and the junction held 13 bases outside the gene matches. Looked up from germline, CDR1 is SQVTM and CDR2 is ANQGSEA. CDR3 size: 16 residues. As DNA, the CDR3 is TGCAGCGTGGCCGGGCTAGCGGGAGTTCGGGCAGATACGCAGTATTTT. Its protein is CSVAGLAGVRADTQYF.

The chain uses TRBV7-2 and TRBJ2-3; D not resolved. The CDR3 loop spans 13 amino acids. The V gene lost 1 base and the J gene lost 8 bases, with 10 bases spanning the gap. In germline, CDR1 is SGHTA, CDR2 FQGNSA. The CDR3 coding sequence is TGTGCCAGCAGCTTAGGTTCCTTCGGTACGCAGTATTTT. It specifies CASSLGSFGTQYF.

The chain combines TRBV18 with TRBJ2-1; possible D gene TRBD2, 6 bases. Germline CDR1 KGHSH, CDR2 LQKENI. The V end was cut by 2 bases, the J end by 10 bases, with 9 bases between. This CDR3 has 12 amino acids. CDR3 nucleotide sequence: TGTGCCAGCTCACCAGGAGGGGTCGAGCAGTTCTTC. Protein: CASSPGGVEQFF.

The chain carries TRBV20-1 and TRBJ2-7, with D tentatively TRBD1 (6 bases). The germline V and J ends were trimmed by 0 bases and 3 bases, with 18 bases remaining between them. The V gene's germline CDR1 is DFQATT and CDR2 SNEGSKA (reference sequence). The CDR3 runs to 16 residues. The CDR3 DNA sequence: TGCAGTGCTAGAGACTTGACGGGACAAGAATACTACGAGCAGTACTTC. Amino acid sequence: CSARDLTGQEYYEQYF.

This clonotype has just a few counts. This rearrangement joins TRBV6-5 to TRBJ2-7; tentatively, D is TRBD1 or TRBD2 (5 bases each). Trimming removed 0 bases at V and 3 bases at J, with 15 bases between. Per germline, CDR1 MNHEY and CDR2 SVGAGI. The CDR3 has 16 amino acids. DNA of the CDR3: TGTGCCAGCAGTTACTCGACGGGGCATTGGGACTACGAGCAGTACTTC. Translation: CASSYSTGHWDYEQYF.

This clonotype was detected a few times. The chain carries TRBV20-1 and TRBJ2-5; D gene uncertain. The CDR3 covers 15 residues. The ends were cut back, 5 bases at V and 3 bases at J, with 19 bases in the middle. Germline CDR1 and CDR2: DFQATT and SNEGSKA (reference sequence). The CDR3 loop is CSASSPGTVEETQYF. CDR3 DNA: TGCAGTGCTTCATCGCCGGGCACGGTCGAAGAGACCCAGTACTTC.

V and J are TRBV5-1 and TRBJ2-1, with 10 bases fitting TRBD2. This CDR3 has 14 residues. Germline V CDR1 and CDR2: SGHRS, YFSETQ. V lost 5 bases, J lost 7 bases, and 6 bases stayed unmatched. CDR3 sequence (DNA): TGCGCCAGCAGAGGACTAGCGGAGAGGAATGAGCAGTTCTTC. Protein: CASRGLAERNEQFF. Supplemented by reference TRBV5-1 and TRBJ2-1, the full variable domain reads KAGVTQTPRYLIKTRGQQVTLSCSPISGHRSVSWYQQTPGQGLQFLFEYFSETQRNKGNFPGRFSGRQFSNSRSEMNVSTLELGDSALYLCASRGLAERNEQFFGPGTRLTVL.

In the case of this clonotype: A much larger clone sits a single nucleotide away, making a read error possible. The chain has TRBV15 and TRBJ2-7; D is uncertain. The CDR3 is 16 residues long. Germline loops: CDR1 LNHNV, CDR2 YYDKDF (reference sequence). V was cut by 0 bases and J by 0 bases, with 12 bases left in between. CDR3 sequence (DNA): TGTGCCACCAGCAGAGATTGTTCGACATCCTCCTACGAGCAGTACTTC. This encodes CATSRDCSTSSYEQYF.

This clonotype has just a few counts. The V call is TRBV2, the J call TRBJ2-1, with 7 positions matching TRBD2. V gave up 10 bases and J gave up 4 bases; unmatched junction bases: 10. Germline V gene data show CDR1 as SNHLY and CDR2 as FYNNEI. The CDR3 consists of 14 residues. The CDR3 coding sequence is TGTGCCACGGGTTCTAGCGGCGTTTACAATGAGCAGTTCTTC. This translates into CATGSSGVYNEQFF.

This clonotype was observed many times. In DNA, the CDR3 is TGTGCCAGCAGTTACTCGCTAGCGGGAAGCTACGAGCAGTACTTC. It translates to CASSYSLAGSYEQYF. This sequence joins TRBV6-5 and TRBJ2-7; 9 bases agree with TRBD2. The CDR3 is 15 amino acids. V shed 0 bases, J shed 3 bases, and the junction held 3 bases outside the gene matches. The germline gives CDR1 MNHEY, CDR2 SVGAGI.

This chain uses TRBV9 with TRBJ2-7; D may be TRBD1 (6 bases). This CDR3 has 17 amino acids. V gave up 4 bases and J gave up 6 bases, with 26 bases separating them. Germline loops: CDR1 SGDLS, CDR2 YYNGEE. In DNA, the CDR3 is TGTGCCAGCAGCACTGAGGGCAGGGGTAATTTTCGGGTCGAGCAGTACTTC. Its translation is CASSTEGRGNFRVEQYF.

This clonotype was seen a few times. V and J are TRBV27 and TRBJ2-1; TRBD1 might be the D (6 bases). The germline CDR1 and CDR2 sequences are MNHEY and SMNVEV (reference sequence). This CDR3 contains 12 residues. V lost 5 bases, J lost 7 bases, and 9 bases lay in between. DNA for the CDR3: TGTGCCAGCAGTGGTCAGGGGAATGAGCAGTTCTTC. Protein sequence: CASSGQGNEQFF.

The genes are TRBV28 and TRBJ1-2; perhaps TRBD1 as D (5 bases). CDR1 is MDHEN and CDR2 is SYDVKM in the germline V gene. The CDR3 consists of 16 residues. Trimming cost V 2 bases and J 5 bases, with 18 bases left between them. This chain's CDR3 is CASSLGSGLKGYGYTF. CDR3 coding DNA: TGTGCCAGCAGTTTAGGATCCGGGCTCAAGGGGTATGGCTACACCTTC.

This clonotype occurred a few times. The chain joins TRBV6-2 or TRBV6-3 to TRBJ2-1; perhaps TRBD1 as D (5 bases). V lost 5 bases and J 3 bases, leaving 11 bases between the germline ends. CDR1 MNHEY and CDR2 SVGEGT come from the germline V gene. The CDR3 contains 14 residues. The CDR3 region has the DNA TGTGCCAGCAGTGGGGCCGGCTTCTACAATGAGCAGTTCTTC. This encodes CASSGAGFYNEQFF.

The rearrangement uses TRBV12-3 or TRBV12-4 and TRBJ2-5; a possible D gene is TRBD2 (6 bases). V lost 2 bases, J lost 4 bases, and 14 bases lay in between. The CDR3 consists of 15 residues. CDR3 region: CASSLRPGGGETQYF. In nucleotides, the CDR3 is TGTGCCAGCAGTTTAAGGCCCGGGGGAGGAGAGACCCAGTACTTC.

This clonotype appeared a few times. V usage is TRBV20-1 and J usage is TRBJ1-1, with 7 bases matching TRBD1. This CDR3 region has 11 residues. Trimming cost V 6 bases and J 7 bases; bases outside gene matches: 5. Germline V gene lookup returns CDR1 DFQATT and CDR2 SNEGSKA (reference sequence). CDR3 DNA sequence: TGCAGTGCAACGGGACAGCGTGAAGCTTTCTTT. Amino acid sequence: CSATGQREAFF.

The V gene is TRBV6-5, the J gene TRBJ1-5; maybe TRBD1 (6 bases). Germline loops: CDR1 MNHEY, CDR2 SVGAGI. The CDR3 is 13 amino acids. V was clipped by 7 bases and J by 2 bases, with 9 bases between them. Written as DNA, the CDR3 is TGTGCCAGCAAGGGGGTAGGCAATCAGCCCCAGCATTTT. Its protein product is CASKGVGNQPQHF.

This clonotype turned up a few times. The chain recombines TRBV2 with TRBJ2-1; 7 bases match TRBD2. The CDR3 extends over 15 amino acids. CDR1 SNHLY and CDR2 FYNNEI come from the germline V gene. Germline trimming cut 1 base from V and 5 bases from J; bases unmatched to any gene: 5. In DNA form, the CDR3 reads TGTGCCAGCAGTGAAGAAGGGACTACGAACAATGAGCAGTTCTTC. Protein product: CASSEEGTTNNEQFF.

The chain recombines TRBV6-1 with TRBJ2-3; no definite D call. Germline V gives CDR1 MNHNS, CDR2 SASEGT. The CDR3 runs to 13 residues. V lost 7 bases and J 5 bases, leaving 13 bases between the germline ends. CDR3 bases: TGTGCCAGCACCAAACCCGAGATAGATACGCAGTATTTT. Translating gives CASTKPEIDTQYF.